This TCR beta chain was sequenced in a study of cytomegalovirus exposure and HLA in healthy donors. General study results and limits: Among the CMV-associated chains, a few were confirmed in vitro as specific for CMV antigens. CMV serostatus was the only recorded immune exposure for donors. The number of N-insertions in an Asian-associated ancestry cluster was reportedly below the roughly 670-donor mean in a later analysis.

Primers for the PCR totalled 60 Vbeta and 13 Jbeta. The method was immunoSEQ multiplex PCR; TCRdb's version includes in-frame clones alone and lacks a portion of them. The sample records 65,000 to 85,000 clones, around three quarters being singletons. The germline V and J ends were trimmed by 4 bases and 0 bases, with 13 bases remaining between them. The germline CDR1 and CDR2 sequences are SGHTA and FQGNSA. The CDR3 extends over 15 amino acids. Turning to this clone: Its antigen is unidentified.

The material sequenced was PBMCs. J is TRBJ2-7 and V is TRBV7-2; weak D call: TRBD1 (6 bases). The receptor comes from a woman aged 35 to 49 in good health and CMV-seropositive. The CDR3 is CASSSLQGISYEQYF. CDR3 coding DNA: TGTGCCAGCAGCTCCCTACAGGGAATCTCCTACGAGCAGTACTTC.